Each of the 17 T cell receptor beta chains below was sequenced from the same sample in a study of blood T cell repertoires in COVID-19. The method was immunoSEQ multiplex PCR; TCRdb's version includes in-frame clones alone and lacks a portion of them. The sample carries 150,000 to 200,000 clones, approximately 86% recorded once. Sequenced material: peripheral blood. These receptors all stem from a man in his 70s with acute or convalescent COVID-19.

This rearrangement joins TRBV6-2 or TRBV6-3 to TRBJ2-3; 8 bases are a match to TRBD1. CDR1 is MNHEY and CDR2 is SVGEGT in the germline V gene. The CDR3 runs 14 residues. V gave up 6 bases and J gave up 4 bases; unmatched junction bases: 6. In DNA, the CDR3 is TGTGCCAGCAGCCCGGGACAGGTACCAGATACGCAGTATTTT. This encodes CASSPGQVPDTQYF.

The chain couples TRBV7-7 to TRBJ2-5; 12 nucleotides align to TRBD1. The germline CDR1 and CDR2 sequences are SSHAT and FNYEAQ (reference sequence). The CDR3 runs to 15 residues. The CDR3 DNA reads TGTGCTAGCGGCGCCGGGACAGGGGGCGGAGAGACCCAGTACTTC. It encodes CASGAGTGGGETQYF.

This clone was seen just once. The chain recombines TRBV4-3 with TRBJ2-3, with D tentatively TRBD1 (5 bases). The CDR3 totals 16 residues. V was trimmed by 1 base and J by 1 base, leaving 12 bases between them. CDR1 is LGHNA, CDR2 YSLEER, per germline. The CDR3 loop reads CASSQAWTTGTDTQYF. The CDR3 nucleotides read TGCGCCAGCAGCCAAGCGTGGACGACAGGCACAGATACGCAGTATTTT.

The chain employs TRBV7-3 and TRBJ1-6, with TRBD1 identical over 7 bases. The V and J ends lost 1 base and 10 bases, in that order; junction bases with no gene match: 4. The germline V gene encodes CDR1 SGHTA and CDR2 FQGTGA. CDR3 length equals 14 residues. The CDR3: CASSLRQGESPLHF. DNA for the CDR3: TGTGCCAGCAGCTTAAGACAGGGTGAATCACCCCTCCACTTT.

The chain is built from TRBV18 and TRBJ2-6; D gene unclear. The germline V gene encodes CDR1 KGHSH and CDR2 LQKENI. V was trimmed by 1 base and J by 2 bases, leaving 6 bases between them. This CDR3 is 15 amino acids long. CDR3 DNA sequence: TGTGCCAGCTCACCACTCGTTACTGGGGCCAACGTCCTGACTTTC. Encoded protein: CASSPLVTGANVLTF.

This clone was recorded once. CDR3 amino acids: CASSLLRGGYGYTF. CDR3 sequence (DNA): TGTGCCAGCAGTTTATTGCGGGGTGGCTATGGCTACACCTTC. V and J are TRBV28 and TRBJ1-2; D ambiguous. The V end was cut by 1 base, the J end by 4 bases, with 10 bases between. Germline V gene sequence: CDR1 MDHEN, CDR2 SYDVKM. The CDR3 loop spans 14 amino acids.

V gene TRBV3-1 (or the pseudogene TRBV3-2) combines with J gene TRBJ1-1; 10 nucleotides agree with TRBD1. V trimming: 6 bases; J trimming: 3 bases; junction bases outside the gene matches: 1. The CDR3 is made up of 13 amino acids. The V gene's germline CDR1 is LGHDT and CDR2 YNNKEL (reference sequence). CDR3 region: CASSGTGDTEAFF. CDR3 nucleotides: TGTGCCAGCAGTGGGACAGGGGACACTGAAGCTTTCTTT.

V usage is TRBV3-1 (or the pseudogene TRBV3-2) and J usage is TRBJ1-4; no reliable D call. This CDR3 is 15 amino acids long. Germline assignment: CDR1 LGHDT and CDR2 YNNKEL (reference sequence). V was cut by 5 bases and J by 5 bases, with 15 bases left in between. The CDR3 nucleotides are TGTGCCAGCAGCTTAGGACTCGCGGGGAATGAAAAACTGTTTTTT. It specifies CASSLGLAGNEKLFF.

The genes are TRBV5-1 and TRBJ1-2; D remains ambiguous. CDR1 and CDR2 (germline): SGHRS, YFSETQ. V was pared by 4 bases and J by 7 bases, with 14 bases between. The CDR3 length is 13 residues. CDR3 region: CASSTGSGSGYTF. The CDR3 DNA follows: TGCGCCAGCAGCACTGGGAGTGGTAGTGGCTACACCTTC.

The chain employs TRBV5-1 and TRBJ1-2, with a possible D match to TRBD1 (5 bases). CDR3 length: 12 amino acids. V was cut by 3 bases and J by 5 bases, with 8 bases left in between. The germline V gene encodes CDR1 SGHRS and CDR2 YFSETQ. The CDR3 sequence is CASSSQGYGYTF. CDR3 nucleotide sequence: TGCGCCAGCAGCTCGCAGGGTTATGGCTACACCTTC. Full variable domain (rest looked up from reference TRBV5-1 and TRBJ1-2): KAGVTQTPRYLIKTRGQQVTLSCSPISGHRSVSWYQQTPGQGLQFLFEYFSETQRNKGNFPGRFSGRQFSNSRSEMNVSTLELGDSALYLCASSSQGYGYTFGSGTRLTVV.

This clone was counted between two and nine times. The J gene is TRBJ2-1, the V gene TRBV29-1, with 12 bases lining up with TRBD2. The junction had 21 bases not matched to a gene; V was cut back by 7 bases and J by 8 bases. Germline V gene data show CDR1 as SQVTM and CDR2 as ANQGSEA. The CDR3 is 18 amino acids. CDR3 sequence (DNA): TGCAGCGCCAAACCGGGACTAGCGGGCTGGAACGCTGGCGATGAGCAGTTCTTC. It encodes CSAKPGLAGWNAGDEQFF.

CDR3 coding DNA: TGTGCCAGCAGTTCCGGGACAGGGGGTGTGGGAAGGGGTGAGCAGTTCTTC. Translation: CASSSGTGGVGRGEQFF. The rearrangement uses TRBV28 and TRBJ2-1; 11 bases line up with TRBD1. Germline V gene sequence: CDR1 MDHEN, CDR2 SYDVKM. J lost 9 bases, V lost 4 bases, and 14 bases had no gene match. This CDR3 is built from 17 residues.

The chain has TRBV6-6 and TRBJ2-7, with 7 bases lining up with TRBD2. Germline lookup yields CDR1 MNHNY and CDR2 SVGAGI (reference sequence). The J segment lost 0 bases and the V segment lost 5 bases, leaving 10 bases of the junction unmatched. This CDR3 has 16 residues. The CDR3 here is CASSPWGAGYSYEQYF. The DNA for the CDR3 is TGTGCCAGCAGTCCCTGGGGAGCGGGGTACTCCTACGAGCAGTACTTC.

The chain joins TRBV11-3 to TRBJ2-3, with 8 bases that match TRBD1. Germline V gene data show CDR1 as SGHNT and CDR2 as YENEEA. The CDR3 runs 14 residues. Germline trimming cut 4 bases from V and 3 bases from J; bases unmatched to any gene: 3. The CDR3 region has the DNA TGTGCCAGCAGCTCGGACAGGGCGACAGATACGCAGTATTTT. Residues: CASSSDRATDTQYF.

The CDR3 loop is CASNRWEGETQYF. The CDR3 DNA reads TGTGCCAGCAACAGGTGGGAAGGAGAGACCCAGTACTTC. The genes are TRBV5-6 and TRBJ2-5; D is perhaps TRBD1 (5 bases). Germline V lookup: CDR1 SGHDT, CDR2 YYEEEE. This CDR3 is built from 13 residues. Trimming removed 6 bases from V and 4 bases from J, with 13 bases in between. The variable domain in full, completed from reference TRBV5-6 and TRBJ2-5, reads DAGVTQSPTHLIKTRGQQVTLRCSPKSGHDTVSWYQQALGQGPQFIFQYYEEEERQRGNFPDRFSGHQFPNYSSELNVNALLLGDSALYLCASNRWEGETQYFGPGTRLLVL.

The chain combines TRBV10-3 with TRBJ1-2; D uncertain. Germline assignment: CDR1 ENHRY and CDR2 SYGVKD. The CDR3 contains 14 residues. The germline V and J ends were trimmed by 5 bases and 0 bases, with 10 bases remaining between them. The CDR3 reads CAISSGGSNYGYTF. The CDR3 DNA follows: TGTGCCATCAGTAGTGGCGGTTCTAACTATGGCTACACCTTC.

This chain connects TRBV3-1 (or the pseudogene TRBV3-2) to TRBJ1-1; TRBD1 agrees at 9 bases. Germline V gene sequence: CDR1 LGHDT, CDR2 YNNKEL (reference sequence). V dropped 6 bases and J dropped 2; count of bases not matched to a gene: 10. CDR3 length equals 16 residues. DNA for the CDR3: TGTGCCAGCAGTCGCACCGGGACAGGGCTAAACACTGAAGCTTTCTTT. Translated: CASSRTGTGLNTEAFF.